A selection of T cell receptor beta chains follows, all from one sample in a study of shared clonotypes between healthy human individuals. Repertoires were generated with immunoSEQ multiplex PCR, while TCRdb's copy carries only in-frame clones and drops some. The sample consists of over a million clones, about 80% of them appearing once. The specimen was memory CD4+ T cells sorted from blood. The receptor set was obtained from a man in his late teens or twenties in good health. Each CDR3 is given with its conserved first and last residue. Fields, in order: D gene, clone size, J gene, V gene, CDR3 protein, CDR3 DNA. The D gene is left open where the match is weak. Clone size is shown for a subset of rows, as once, few, many or a class of expanded clone.

NA	NA	TRBJ2-5	TRBV18	CASSPRAETQYF	TGTGCCAGCTCACCACGGGCCGAGACCCAGTACTTC
NA	NA	TRBJ2-1	TRBV10-3	CAIRETTDYNEQFF	TGTGCCATCAGGGAGACGACAGACTACAATGAGCAGTTCTTC
NA	few	TRBJ1-6	TRBV10-3	CAISEGEGGSPLHF	TGTGCCATCAGTGAGGGGGAGGGGGGCTCACCCCTCCACTTT
NA	once	TRBJ2-2	TRBV2	CASSERGNTGELFF	TGTGCCAGCAGTGAACGGGGAAACACCGGGGAGCTGTTTTTT
NA	NA	TRBJ2-7	TRBV5-1	CASSLGAPYEQYF	TGCGCCAGCAGCTTGGGGGCCCCGTACGAGCAGTACTTC
NA	NA	TRBJ2-3	TRBV9	CASSLIGGPTDTQYF	TGTGCCAGCAGCCTCATTGGGGGCCCCACAGATACGCAGTATTTT
NA	NA	TRBJ2-5	TRBV6-5	CASTQQETQYF	TGTGCCAGCACCCAACAAGAGACCCAGTACTTC
NA	NA	TRBJ2-2	TRBV29-1	CSVGGVLGGELFF	TGCAGCGTTGGGGGAGTATTGGGCGGGGAGCTGTTTTTT
NA	NA	TRBJ1-5	TRBV2	CASRRTSNQPQHF	TGTGCCAGCAGAAGGACTAGCAATCAGCCCCAGCATTTT
TRBD1	NA	TRBJ2-7	TRBV30	CAWSKGQVVEQYF	TGTGCCTGGAGTAAGGGACAGGTGGTCGAGCAGTACTTC
NA	few	TRBJ2-3	TRBV7-2	CASSLARQGRRDTQYF	TGTGCCAGCAGCTTAGCGCGGCAGGGACGGAGAGATACGCAGTATTTT
NA	NA	TRBJ1-2	TRBV7-9	CASSLGAFSGAYGYTF	TGTGCCAGCAGCTTAGGAGCCTTCTCCGGGGCCTATGGCTACACCTTC
TRBD1	NA	TRBJ2-7	TRBV10-3	CAITPGQGAYEQYF	TGTGCCATCACCCCGGGACAGGGGGCTTACGAGCAGTACTTC
NA	NA	TRBJ2-1	TRBV14	CASNKMSSYNEQFF	TGTGCCAGCAATAAGATGAGCTCCTACAATGAGCAGTTCTTC
NA	NA	TRBJ2-1	TRBV5-1	CASSLPAGQNEQFF	TGCGCCAGCAGCTTGCCGGCGGGGCAGAATGAGCAGTTCTTC
NA	NA	TRBJ1-2	TRBV18	CASSPGRSYGYTF	TGTGCCAGCTCACCGGGCCGGAGCTATGGCTACACCTTC
TRBD1	few	TRBJ2-7	TRBV28	CASSPLRDRAAEQYF	TGTGCCAGCAGTCCGCTCCGGGACAGGGCGGCCGAGCAGTACTTC
TRBD2	NA	TRBJ2-3	TRBV2	CASSGGSGGATDTQYF	TGTGCCAGCAGTGGTGGCAGCGGGGGGGCCACAGATACGCAGTATTTT
NA	once	TRBJ2-5	TRBV7-2	CASSLVQRAAQYF	TGTGCCAGCAGCTTAGTACAGAGAGCGGCCCAGTACTTC
NA	NA	TRBJ2-7	TRBV5-1	CASSLGRENYEQYF	TGCGCCAGCAGCTTAGGTCGGGAGAACTACGAGCAGTACTTC
TRBD1	NA	TRBJ1-4	TRBV15	CATSRDLDRGEKLFF	TGTGCCACCAGCAGAGATTTGGACAGGGGGGAAAAACTGTTTTTT
NA	NA	TRBJ1-2	TRBV11-2	CASSPVGPPYGYTF	TGTGCCAGCAGCCCGGTCGGCCCGCCCTATGGCTACACCTTC
NA	few	TRBJ1-4	TRBV6-5	CASSYDSNEKLFF	TGTGCCAGCAGTTACGACAGTAATGAAAAACTGTTTTTT
NA	NA	TRBJ2-7	TRBV18	CASSPSRNNYEQYF	TGTGCCAGCTCACCATCGAGGAACAACTACGAGCAGTACTTC
NA	NA	TRBJ1-2	TRBV6-5	CASRRGVGTNYGYTF	TGTGCCAGCAGGAGGGGTGTGGGCACTAACTATGGCTACACCTTC
NA	few	TRBJ2-7	TRBV7-2	CASSPLYEQYF	TGTGCCAGCAGCCCACTCTACGAGCAGTACTTC
TRBD1	NA	TRBJ1-2	TRBV19	CASSMGTASYGYTF	TGTGCCAGTAGTATGGGGACAGCGTCCTATGGCTACACCTTC
NA	NA	TRBJ2-7	TRBV11-2	CASSLSDGYEQYF	TGTGCCAGCAGCTTATCTGACGGCTACGAGCAGTACTTC
NA	few	TRBJ1-6	TRBV6-5	CASSYSRISPLHF	TGTGCCAGCAGTTATTCACGGATTTCACCCCTCCACTTT
TRBD1	few	TRBJ2-7	TRBV5-1	CATSPFGTEGEGQYF	TGCGCCACCTCACCCTTCGGGACAGAGGGTGAAGGGCAGTACTTC
NA	few	TRBJ1-2	TRBV7-9	CASSRGEGSNGYTF	TGTGCCAGCAGCCGGGGGGAGGGAAGTAATGGCTACACCTTC
NA	NA	TRBJ1-6	TRBV7-9	CASSLNLGQGSPLHF	TGTGCCAGCAGCTTAAATCTGGGGCAGGGATCACCCCTCCACTTT
NA	NA	TRBJ1-1	TRBV10-3	CAIRGGNLLNTEAFF	TGTGCCATCAGGGGGGGTAACTTATTGAACACTGAAGCTTTCTTT
TRBD1	few	TRBJ1-1	TRBV7-9	CASSLGQGGGTEAFF	TGTGCCAGCAGCTTAGGACAGGGCGGGGGCACTGAAGCTTTCTTT
NA	NA	TRBJ2-1	TRBV1	CTSSQVGGSSYNEQFF	TGCACCAGCAGCCAAGTTGGTGGGAGCTCCTACAATGAGCAGTTCTTC
TRBD2	NA	TRBJ2-3	TRBV7-9	CASSPGIWRERLTDTQYF	TGTGCCAGCAGCCCTGGGATTTGGCGGGAGCGACTCACAGATACGCAGTATTTT
NA	NA	TRBJ2-1	TRBV5-1	CASSYPGSEQFF	TGCGCCAGCAGCTATCCAGGGAGTGAGCAGTTCTTC
TRBD1	NA	TRBJ1-2	TRBV28	CASSLAGGNGCTF	TGTGCCAGCAGTTTAGCAGGGGGCAACGGCTGCACCTTC
NA	NA	TRBJ1-5	TRBV6-6	CASSYWQGGDQPQHF	TGTGCCAGCAGTTACTGGCAGGGCGGGGATCAGCCCCAGCATTTT
NA	NA	TRBJ1-2	TRBV6-6	CASNLAGYGYTF	TGTGCCAGCAACCTAGCGGGCTATGGCTACACCTTC
NA	NA	TRBJ1-1	TRBV7-2	CASSKPGRLLEAFF	TGTGCCAGCAGCAAACCAGGACGGCTTCTGGAAGCTTTCTTT
NA	NA	TRBJ2-5	TRBV4-3	CASSQEFDSRETQYF	TGCGCCAGCAGCCAAGAGTTCGATAGTAGAGAGACCCAGTACTTC